Below, 30 T cell receptor beta chains from the same sample are listed, as sequenced in a study of cytomegalovirus exposure and HLA in healthy donors. PCR involved 60 Vbeta and 13 Jbeta primers. Profiled with immunoSEQ multiplex PCR; TCRdb holds only in-frame clones, not every one. The sample lists about 90,000 clones; around three fifths were seen once. The sequenced sample was PBMCs. These receptors all come from a woman in her 50s in good health and CMV-seropositive.

The rearrangement joins TRBV7-2 to TRBJ1-1; no clear D gene. The CDR3 has 12 residues. Germline values: CDR1 SGHTA, CDR2 FQGNSA. Between the trimmed V and J ends, which lost 2 bases and 11 bases, there was a span of 12 bases. Written as DNA, the CDR3 is TGTGCCAGCAGCTTACATGGAGAGAAGGCTTTCTTT. Translation gives CASSLHGEKAFF. Based on the CDR3 plus reference TRBV7-2 and TRBJ1-1, the full variable domain is GAGVSQSPSNKVTEKGKDVELRCDPISGHTALYWYRQSLGQGLEFLIYFQGNSAPDKSGLPSDRFSAERTGGSVSTLTIQRTQQEDSAVYLCASSLHGEKAFFGQGTRLTVV.

J is TRBJ1-3 and V is TRBV28; 8 bases fit TRBD1. The CDR3 spans 16 residues. The germline gives CDR1 MDHEN, CDR2 SYDVKM. V gave up 5 bases and J gave up 7 bases; unmatched junction bases: 13. For the CDR3, the DNA is TGTGCCAGCAGTGATGGAGGGACAGGTAGTCTGAACACCATATATTTT. This codes for CASSDGGTGSLNTIYF.

This clone was observed a handful of times. CDR3 DNA: TGTGCCATCAGTGGGGCTCCCACTGAAGCTTTCTTT. Protein product: CAISGAPTEAFF. The V gene is TRBV10-3, the J gene TRBJ1-1; D is undetermined. V gave up 4 bases and J gave up 4 bases, with 7 bases separating them. CDR3 length: 12 residues. Germline V gene sequence: CDR1 ENHRY, CDR2 SYGVKD.

The chain employs TRBV6-1 and TRBJ1-2; 12 bases line up with TRBD1. CDR1 is MNHNS, CDR2 SASEGT, per germline. CDR3 length: 16 amino acids. Trimming removed 4 bases from V and 6 bases from J; junction bases left unmatched: 9. The chain's CDR3 is CASSAFPGQGAHGYTF. In DNA form, the CDR3 reads TGTGCCAGCAGTGCATTCCCGGGACAGGGGGCCCATGGCTACACCTTC.

The chain uses TRBV30 and TRBJ1-1; possible D gene TRBD1, 6 bases. The germline V gene encodes CDR1 GTSNPN and CDR2 SVGIG (reference sequence). The CDR3 consists of 14 residues. V was trimmed by 3 bases and J by 7 bases, leaving 18 bases between them. This CDR3 reads CAWSPRGGRGEAFF. CDR3 coding DNA: TGTGCCTGGAGCCCGAGAGGGGGACGCGGTGAAGCTTTCTTT. The full variable domain, rest sourced from reference TRBV30 and TRBJ1-1, is SQTIHQWPATLVQPVGSPLSLECTVEGTSNPNLYWYRQAAGRGLQLLFYSVGIGQISSEVPQNLSASRPQDRQFILSSKKLLLSDSGFYLCAWSPRGGRGEAFFGQGTRLTVV.

There are a few counts of this clone. This chain joins TRBV7-8 and TRBJ1-3; D is ambiguous. V was pared by 1 base and J by 0 bases, with 7 bases between. The CDR3 has 15 residues. The germline V gene has CDR1 SGHVS and CDR2 FQNEAQ. The CDR3 sequence is CASSLVGVSGNTIYF. The CDR3 bases are TGTGCCAGCAGCTTAGTCGGGGTCTCTGGAAACACCATATATTTT. The variable domain in full, with the rest retrieved from reference TRBV7-8 and TRBJ1-3, is GAGVSQSPRYKVAKRGQDVALRCDPISGHVSLFWYQQALGQGPEFLTYFQNEAQLDKSGLPSDRFFAERPEGSVSTLKIQRTQQEDSAVYLCASSLVGVSGNTIYFGEGSWLTVV.

V and J are TRBV18 and TRBJ2-7; 7 bases match TRBD1. Losses at the gene ends were 4 bases for V and 4 bases for J; bases not matched to a gene: 4. This CDR3 is 13 amino acids long. Germline values: CDR1 KGHSH, CDR2 LQKENI. The CDR3 here is CASSRATGYEQYF. CDR3 coding DNA: TGTGCCAGCTCACGGGCGACAGGGTACGAGCAGTACTTC.

This clone was seen a single time. The rearrangement links TRBV7-9 to TRBJ2-7; D not certain. The CDR3 extends over 13 amino acids. Germline CDR1 and CDR2: SEHNR and FQNEAQ (reference sequence). V gave up 7 bases and J gave up 0 bases, with 10 bases separating them. DNA of the CDR3: TGTGCCAGCACCCCTATTACCTCCTACGAGCAGTACTTC. Translating it yields CASTPITSYEQYF.

This clone was observed a single time. V is TRBV28 and J is TRBJ2-7; tentative D call: TRBD1 (5 bases). The CDR3 is made up of 14 amino acids. Trimming shortened V by 7 bases and J by 0 bases, and 13 bases separated the two germline ends. The germline V gene encodes CDR1 MDHEN and CDR2 SYDVKM. This chain's CDR3 is CASIRVGDSYEQYF. For the CDR3, the DNA is TGTGCCAGCATCCGGGTAGGGGACTCCTACGAGCAGTACTTC.

The rearrangement links TRBV5-1 to TRBJ2-5; 8 nucleotides line up with TRBD2. This CDR3 contains 14 residues. Per the germline V gene, CDR1 is SGHRS and CDR2 is YFSETQ. V trimming: 3 bases; J trimming: 5 bases; junction bases outside the gene matches: 6. The CDR3 DNA reads TGCGCCAGCAGCTCCGGGACTAGAGAGGAGACCCAGTACTTC. It yields the protein CASSSGTREETQYF.

The chain employs TRBV4-3 and TRBJ1-1; D ambiguous. V lost 1 base and J 6 bases, leaving 9 bases between the germline ends. The CDR3 loop spans 13 amino acids. CDR1 and CDR2 (germline): LGHNA, YSLEER. The CDR3 loop is CASSQGERAEAFF. DNA for the CDR3: TGCGCCAGCAGCCAAGGTGAACGGGCTGAAGCTTTCTTT.

The chain is built from TRBV2 and TRBJ1-4; D gene unclear. Trimming took off 4 bases at V and 5 bases at J, with 14 bases between the two ends. Germline CDR1 SNHLY, CDR2 FYNNEI. The CDR3 is 15 residues long. CDR3 DNA sequence: TGTGCCAGCAGTGTGAGGAGGGCTCCCAATGAAAAACTGTTTTTT. Translating it yields CASSVRRAPNEKLFF.

This clone was seen a single time. V is TRBV7-6 and J is TRBJ2-1; D is uncertain. CDR3 length: 12 amino acids. CDR1 and CDR2 from the germline V gene are SGHVS and FNYEAQ. With 3 bases removed from V and 4 bases from J, the gap between germline ends came to 4 bases. The CDR3 bases are TGTGCCAGCAGCTTCCCATACAATGAGCAGTTCTTC. It encodes CASSFPYNEQFF.

The V and J genes are TRBV5-6 and TRBJ2-7; the match to TRBD1 covers 8 bases. Trimming cost V 4 bases and J 5 bases; bases outside gene matches: 8. The CDR3 spans 14 residues. The V gene's germline CDR1 is SGHDT and CDR2 YYEEEE. The CDR3 DNA sequence: TGTGCCAGCAGCCGCGGACAGGGTGCCCACGAGCAGTACTTC. The encoded protein is CASSRGQGAHEQYF.

V usage is TRBV6-5 and J usage is TRBJ2-7; the D is unclear. This CDR3 contains 12 residues. With 2 bases removed from V and 4 bases from J, the gap between germline ends came to 6 bases. CDR1 is MNHEY and CDR2 is SVGAGI in the germline V gene. This chain's CDR3 is CASSYAGYEQYF. CDR3 sequence (DNA): TGTGCCAGCAGTTACGCAGGTTACGAGCAGTACTTC.

The table lists this clone with a few counts. This CDR3 is CASSSRGKLFF. In DNA, the CDR3 is TGTGCCAGCAGTTCGCGTGGAAAACTGTTTTTT. The V and J genes are TRBV6-5 and TRBJ1-4; D is unclear. Trimming left V 4 bases short and J 10 bases short, with 7 bases between. From germline, CDR1 is MNHEY and CDR2 SVGAGI. The CDR3 extends over 11 amino acids.

The CDR3 region is CSVGEGGPYEQYF. As DNA, the CDR3 is TGCAGCGTTGGCGAAGGGGGCCCCTACGAGCAGTACTTC. The chain couples TRBV29-1 to TRBJ2-7; 7 positions agree with TRBD1. Trimming took 4 bases from V and 2 from J; bases not matched to a gene: 5. Germline loops: CDR1 SQVTM, CDR2 ANQGSEA. This CDR3 has 13 amino acids.

The table lists this clone with a few counts. A junction boundary mismatches the germline segment, possibly from a read error. The chain links TRBV5-4 to TRBJ2-1; TRBD1 aligns across 10 bases. CDR3 size: 14 residues. Per germline, CDR1 SGHNT and CDR2 YYREEE (reference sequence). CDR3 nucleotides: TGTGCCAGCATGCCCGACAGGACAGGGGGTTTGGTGCTCTTC. Its protein is CASMPDRTGGLVLF. The variable domain in full, with the rest retrieved from reference TRBV5-4 and TRBJ2-1, is ETGVTQSPTHLIKTRGQQVTLRCSSQSGHNTVSWYQQALGQGPQFIFQYYREEENGRGNFPPRFSGLQFPNYSSELNVNALELDDSALYLCASMPDRTGGLVLFGPGTRLTVL.

V usage is TRBV7-6 and J usage is TRBJ2-1; TRBD2 aligns across 10 bases. V gave up 0 bases and J gave up 8 bases; unmatched junction bases: 7. Germline V gene sequence: CDR1 SGHVS, CDR2 FNYEAQ. The CDR3 length is 16 residues. The chain's CDR3 is CASSLAASGGAYEQFF. The CDR3 nucleotides are TGTGCCAGCAGCTTAGCGGCCAGCGGGGGGGCTTATGAGCAGTTCTTC.

This clone was found a few times. The J gene is TRBJ2-3, the V gene TRBV27, with TRBD1 identical over 11 bases. This CDR3 is built from 19 residues. V was pared by 4 bases and J by 5 bases, with 17 bases of the junction left unmatched. Germline assignment: CDR1 MNHEY and CDR2 SMNVEV (reference sequence). DNA for the CDR3: TGTGCCAGCAGTTCCGCAAGGACAGGGGGCGCTAGGGGAGGAGATACGCAGTATTTT. Protein product: CASSSARTGGARGGDTQYF.

The rearrangement uses TRBV5-1 and TRBJ1-1, with TRBD1 as a possible D gene (5 bases). Trimming stripped 4 bases from V and 0 bases from J, with 25 bases between. CDR3 length: 19 amino acids. In germline, CDR1 is SGHRS, CDR2 YFSETQ. The CDR3 DNA reads as TGCGCCAGCAGCCTGGGGCTCTCGGCGGGGTGGGAGATGAACACTGAAGCTTTCTTT. Encoded protein: CASSLGLSAGWEMNTEAFF.

This clone was recorded only once. The V call is TRBV4-3, the J call TRBJ2-3, with D perhaps TRBD1 (5 bases). The CDR3 sequence is 16 residues long. The V end was cut by 0 bases, the J end by 6 bases, with 16 bases between. Germline loops: CDR1 LGHNA, CDR2 YSLEER. This CDR3 is CASSQDMWQGGDTQYF. The CDR3 DNA is TGCGCCAGCAGCCAAGATATGTGGCAGGGTGGCGATACGCAGTATTTT.

The rearrangement uses TRBV19 and TRBJ2-7; D might be TRBD2 (6 bases). The ends were cut back, 5 bases at V and 6 bases at J, with 20 bases in the middle. Germline CDR1 is LNHDA and CDR2 is SQIVND (reference sequence). This CDR3 is 15 amino acids long. The CDR3 loop is CASSPLGGAKGEQYF. CDR3 DNA: TGTGCCAGTAGTCCCCTTGGAGGGGCGAAAGGCGAGCAGTACTTC. The full variable domain, with the rest looked up from reference TRBV19 and TRBJ2-7, is DGGITQSPKYLFRKEGQNVTLSCEQNLNHDAMYWYRQDPGQGLRLIYYSQIVNDFQKGDIAEGYSVSREKKESFPLTVTSAQKNPTAFYLCASSPLGGAKGEQYFGPGTRLTVT.

The chain has TRBV15 and TRBJ1-5; D not resolved. Trimming shortened V by 1 base and J by 0 bases, and 7 bases separated the two germline ends. The length of the CDR3 is 15 residues. Per the germline V gene, CDR1 is LNHNV and CDR2 is YYDKDF (reference sequence). The CDR3 DNA reads TGTGCCACCAGCAGAGGCGGAGTTAGCAATCAGCCCCAGCATTTT. As protein: CATSRGGVSNQPQHF.

J is TRBJ1-5 and V is TRBV19; TRBD1 is a possible D gene (6 bases). The CDR3 loop spans 13 amino acids. V dropped 8 bases and J dropped 7 bases, with 15 bases sitting between them. Germline V gene data show CDR1 as LNHDA and CDR2 as SQIVND (reference sequence). The CDR3: CASHNRERQPQHF. DNA of the CDR3: TGTGCCAGTCATAACAGGGAACGGCAGCCCCAGCATTTT.

The sample holds a few counts of this clone. The V gene is TRBV7-2, the J gene TRBJ1-1; 9 positions match TRBD1. This CDR3 has 15 residues. Germline V lookup: CDR1 SGHTA, CDR2 FQGNSA. The ends lost 5 bases at V and 7 bases at J; junction bases unmatched: 11. The CDR3 coding sequence is TGTGCCAGCAGCCTACAGATTGGGACAGGGCTTGAAGCTTTCTTT. The encoded protein is CASSLQIGTGLEAFF. Using reference TRBV7-2 and TRBJ1-1 for the parts outside the CDR3, the full variable domain is GAGVSQSPSNKVTEKGKDVELRCDPISGHTALYWYRQSLGQGLEFLIYFQGNSAPDKSGLPSDRFSAERTGGSVSTLTIQRTQQEDSAVYLCASSLQIGTGLEAFFGQGTRLTVV.

The chain has TRBV25-1 and TRBJ1-6, with D uncertain. Trimming took 1 base from V and 7 from J, leaving 8 bases between them. There are 14 residues in the CDR3. Germline V gene sequence: CDR1 MGHDK, CDR2 SYGVNS. CDR3 residues: CASSEWTGNSPLHF. CDR3 sequence (DNA): TGTGCCAGCAGTGAATGGACGGGGAATTCACCCCTCCACTTT. Full variable domain (rest looked up from reference TRBV25-1 and TRBJ1-6): EADIYQTPRYLVIGTGKKITLECSQTMGHDKMYWYQQDPGMELHLIHYSYGVNSTEKGDLSSESTVSRIRTEHFPLTLESARPSHTSQYLCASSEWTGNSPLHFGNGTRLTVT.

This clone was detected a few times. The chain links TRBV6-1 to TRBJ1-5; no clear D gene. This CDR3 has 13 amino acids. Trimming cost V 6 bases and J 7 bases, with 13 bases left between them. Germline lookup yields CDR1 MNHNS and CDR2 SASEGT. CDR3 DNA: TGTGCCAGCAGCCCCGGGATCAGGCAGCCCCAGCATTTT. Amino acid sequence: CASSPGIRQPQHF.

This chain joins TRBV6-6 and TRBJ2-1; 10 bases agree with TRBD2. The junction had 5 bases not matched to a gene; V was cut back by 6 bases and J by 6 bases. The CDR3 has 14 amino acids. The germline CDR1 and CDR2 sequences are MNHNY and SVGAGI (reference sequence). CDR3 amino acids: CASRERGGTNEQFF. The CDR3 bases are TGTGCCAGCAGAGAGCGGGGGGGCACCAATGAGCAGTTCTTC.

The J gene is TRBJ1-5, the V gene TRBV28, with D possibly being TRBD1 (6 bases). Germline values: CDR1 MDHEN, CDR2 SYDVKM. The V end lost 8 bases, the J end lost 2 bases, and 16 bases lay between the germline ends. This CDR3 comprises 15 residues. In DNA, the CDR3 is TGTGCCAGCTCCCAGGGGCTGCGGGGCAATCAGCCCCAGCATTTT. It yields the protein CASSQGLRGNQPQHF.